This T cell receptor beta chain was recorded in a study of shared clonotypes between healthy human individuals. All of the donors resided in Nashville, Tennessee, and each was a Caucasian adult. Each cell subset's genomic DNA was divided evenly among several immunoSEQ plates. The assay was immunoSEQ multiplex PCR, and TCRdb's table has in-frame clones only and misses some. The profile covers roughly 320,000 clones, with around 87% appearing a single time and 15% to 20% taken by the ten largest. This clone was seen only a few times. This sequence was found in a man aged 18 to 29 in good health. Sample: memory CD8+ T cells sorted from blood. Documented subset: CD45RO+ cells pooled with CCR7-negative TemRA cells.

Written as DNA, the CDR3 is TGCGCCAGCAGCTCCCGACAGGGGACTGAAGCTTTCTTT. Its protein product is CASSSRQGTEAFF. V and J are TRBV4-3 and TRBJ1-1; 8 bases map to TRBD1. The ends lost 5 bases at V and 5 bases at J; junction bases unmatched: 4. The germline V gene encodes CDR1 LGHNA and CDR2 YSLEER. This CDR3 spans 13 amino acids.